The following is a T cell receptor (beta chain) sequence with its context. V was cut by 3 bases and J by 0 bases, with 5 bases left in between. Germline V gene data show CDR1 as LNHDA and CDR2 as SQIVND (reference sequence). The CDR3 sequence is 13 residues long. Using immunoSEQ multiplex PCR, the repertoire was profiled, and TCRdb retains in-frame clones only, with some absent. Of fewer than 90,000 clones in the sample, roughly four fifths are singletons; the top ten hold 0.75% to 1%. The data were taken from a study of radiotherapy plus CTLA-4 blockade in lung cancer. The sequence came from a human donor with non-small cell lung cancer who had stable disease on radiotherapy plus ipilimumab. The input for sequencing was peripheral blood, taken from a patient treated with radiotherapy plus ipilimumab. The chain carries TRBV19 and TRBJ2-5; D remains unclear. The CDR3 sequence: CASSIAYQETQYF. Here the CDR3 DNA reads TGTGCCAGTAGTATTGCGTACCAAGAGACCCAGTACTTC. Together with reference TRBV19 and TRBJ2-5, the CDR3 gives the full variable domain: DGGITQSPKYLFRKEGQNVTLSCEQNLNHDAMYWYRQDPGQGLRLIYYSQIVNDFQKGDIAEGYSVSREKKESFPLTVTSAQKNPTAFYLCASSIAYQETQYFGPGTRLLVL.